A single sample gave rise to the 20 T cell receptor beta chains below, sequenced in a study of blood T cells in healthy people across ages. PCR was performed a second time for roughly 7 to 11 cycles using a sample-barcoded 5' primer and a J-beta primer mix. MiXCR, run by TCRdb on the 5' RACE reads, gives a single entry per CDR3 protein. Among approximately 940,000 distinct CDR3 sequences listed, approximately 49% were seen once. Sequencing was carried out using blood. These receptors came from a man aged 25 to 40 in good health.

The chain links TRBV29-1 to TRBJ2-2; D remains unclear. Germline CDR1 and CDR2: SQVTM and ANQGSEA. Trimming shortened V by 7 bases and J by 5 bases, and 14 bases separated the two germline ends. The CDR3 has 13 residues. The CDR3 sequence is CSGSGPRTGELFF. The CDR3 DNA reads as TGCAGCGGTAGTGGTCCCAGGACCGGGGAGCTGTTTTTT.

In its sample, this clonotype was seen a few times. The chain joins TRBV20-1 to TRBJ2-1; D is perhaps TRBD2 (6 bases). Trimming pared 3 bases from V and 0 bases from J, leaving 18 bases between. Germline loops: CDR1 DFQATT, CDR2 SNEGSKA (reference sequence). The CDR3 runs 17 residues. CDR3 sequence reads: CSARDLLASSSYNEQFF. Here the CDR3 DNA reads TGCAGTGCTAGGGACCTACTAGCTTCGAGCTCCTACAATGAGCAGTTCTTC.

The V and J genes are TRBV6-1 and TRBJ2-5, with 9 bases identical to TRBD1. The CDR3 has 15 residues. Germline V lookup: CDR1 MNHNS, CDR2 SASEGT. The V and J ends lost 5 bases and 1 base, in that order; junction bases with no gene match: 5. The CDR3 DNA follows: TGTGCCAGCAGTCAGGGACAGGGCCTCCAAGAGACCCAGTACTTC. Its protein is CASSQGQGLQETQYF.

The chain combines TRBV20-1 with TRBJ2-5; D is unclear. Germline CDR1 is DFQATT and CDR2 is SNEGSKA (reference sequence). This CDR3 comprises 13 residues. Trimming pared 3 bases from V and 5 bases from J, leaving 13 bases between. The CDR3 here is CSASESSFETQYF. The CDR3 DNA follows: TGCAGTGCTAGCGAGTCAAGTTTCGAGACCCAGTACTTC.

This clonotype was recorded once. The chain employs TRBV6-5 and TRBJ2-1; D gene ambiguous. V lost 7 bases and J lost 5, with 12 bases in between. Germline assignment: CDR1 MNHEY and CDR2 SVGAGI. There are 13 residues in the CDR3. CDR3 sequence (DNA): TGTGCCAGCACCAGCGAACTCCACAATGAGCAGTTCTTC. Translated: CASTSELHNEQFF.

This clonotype was observed a few times. This chain links TRBV27 with TRBJ2-7; D is undetermined. V was pared by 10 bases and J by 3 bases, with 10 bases between. CDR1 and CDR2 from the germline V gene are MNHEY and SMNVEV (reference sequence). The CDR3 consists of 11 residues. The CDR3 DNA follows: TGTGCCACGCCTGGGTTCTACGAGCAGTACTTC. This gives the protein CATPGFYEQYF.

In its sample, this clonotype was seen a few times. The chain couples TRBV3-1 to TRBJ1-2, with a possible D match to TRBD1 (6 bases). Germline CDR1 LGHDT, CDR2 YNNKEL (reference sequence). The CDR3 is 13 residues long. V shed 4 bases and J shed 5 bases, with 11 bases lying between them. CDR3 amino acids: CASSRDRIYGYTF. For the CDR3, the DNA is TGTGCCAGCAGCCGCGACAGGATTTATGGCTACACCTTC.

The chain recombines TRBV7-9 with TRBJ1-4, with TRBD1 matching 8 bases. With 3 bases clipped from V and 7 bases from J, the junction kept 4 bases outside the gene matches. The CDR3 has 14 residues. The germline CDR1 and CDR2 sequences are SEHNR and FQNEAQ (reference sequence). The CDR3: CASSLGQEGEKLFF. Written as DNA, the CDR3 is TGTGCCAGCAGCTTGGGACAGGAGGGTGAAAAACTGTTTTTT.

The sample holds a few counts of this clonotype. The chain links TRBV29-1 to TRBJ2-5, with TRBD2 identical over 11 bases. Per germline, CDR1 SQVTM and CDR2 ANQGSEA. Trimming removed 0 bases from V and 5 bases from J; junction bases left unmatched: 11. The CDR3 spans 17 residues. In nucleotides, the CDR3 is TGCAGCGTTGAAGATCTAGTAGCGGGGGGGCCCGAGGAGACCCAGTACTTC. Protein sequence: CSVEDLVAGGPEETQYF.

V is TRBV29-1 and J is TRBJ2-5; 10 positions agree with TRBD1. V shed 1 base, J shed 7 bases, and the junction held 12 bases outside the gene matches. The CDR3 has 16 amino acids. The V gene's germline CDR1 is SQVTM and CDR2 ANQGSEA. DNA for the CDR3: TGCAGCGTTGAAGTAGCCGAGACAGGGGGCTGGGTGACCCAGTACTTC. Translation: CSVEVAETGGWVTQYF.

The chain couples TRBV2 to TRBJ2-4; the match to TRBD1 covers 9 bases. The closer fit of TRBJ2-7 to the DNA end suggests the J call may be wrong. Germline CDR1 and CDR2: SNHLY and FYNNEI. The CDR3 length is 15 residues. CDR3 region: CASSEAQGAGFEQYF. CDR3 coding DNA: TGTGCCAGCAGTGAAGCACAGGGGGCCGGTTTCGAGCAGTACTTC.

The genes are TRBV10-3 and TRBJ2-3, with D perhaps TRBD1 or TRBD2 (6 bases each). CDR3 size: 17 residues. With 5 bases removed from V and 2 bases from J, the gap between germline ends came to 20 bases. Germline V gene lookup returns CDR1 ENHRY and CDR2 SYGVKD. The CDR3 spells CAISHPRGQPNTDTQYF. In DNA, the CDR3 is TGTGCCATCAGTCACCCCCGGGGGCAGCCCAACACAGATACGCAGTATTTT.

V is TRBV25-1 and J is TRBJ1-1, with D maybe TRBD1 (5 bases). The CDR3 loop spans 14 amino acids. V dropped 3 bases and J dropped 4 bases, with 12 bases sitting between them. The germline V gene encodes CDR1 MGHDK and CDR2 SYGVNS. In nucleotides, the CDR3 is TGTGCCAGCAGTGAGGGGCTGGGGACCACTGAAGCTTTCTTT. Encoded protein: CASSEGLGTTEAFF.

This clonotype has more than one count but fewer than ten. The rearrangement links TRBV3-1 to TRBJ1-5; D not resolved. V lost 0 bases and J 6 bases, leaving 12 bases between the germline ends. The CDR3 extends over 15 amino acids. Germline V gene data show CDR1 as LGHDT and CDR2 as YNNKEL (reference sequence). The CDR3: CASSQDSGLSQPQHF. The CDR3 nucleotides are TGTGCCAGCAGCCAAGACTCGGGTTTGAGTCAGCCCCAGCATTTT.

The rearrangement uses TRBV7-9 and TRBJ2-4; the match to TRBD1 covers 8 bases. The DNA end is a closer match to TRBJ2-7, so the J assignment may be wrong. The germline V gene encodes CDR1 SEHNR and CDR2 FQNEAQ (reference sequence). The CDR3 length is 16 residues. As DNA, the CDR3 is TGTGCCAGCAGCTCAGTCGACAGGGGACTCTCCTACGAGCAGTACTTC. It yields the protein CASSSVDRGLSYEQYF.

This clonotype has a single count. This rearrangement joins TRBV19 to TRBJ2-7; 12 bases match TRBD2. CDR3 length equals 14 residues. Losses at the gene ends were 11 bases for V and 0 bases for J; bases not matched to a gene: 5. Germline values: CDR1 LNHDA, CDR2 SQIVND (reference sequence). The CDR3 DNA follows: TGTGCCGTACTAGCGGGGGGCCTCTCCTACGAGCAGTACTTC. Translating gives CAVLAGGLSYEQYF.

This clonotype has more than one count but fewer than ten. The chain couples TRBV27 to TRBJ2-3; 11 bases fit TRBD2. V shed 0 bases, J shed 4 bases, and the junction held 18 bases outside the gene matches. This CDR3 has 21 residues. Germline V gives CDR1 MNHEY, CDR2 SMNVEV (reference sequence). CDR3 bases: TGTGCCAGCAGTTTATCGATACGTGTAGCGGGGGGGCCAAATTCGGCAGATACGCAGTATTTT. Translating it yields CASSLSIRVAGGPNSADTQYF.

This clonotype was recorded at least ten times. The chain is built from TRBV20-1 and TRBJ2-5, with 9 bases that match TRBD2. Germline V gives CDR1 DFQATT, CDR2 SNEGSKA (reference sequence). The ends lost 6 bases at V and 4 bases at J; junction bases unmatched: 9. The CDR3 totals 14 residues. Here the CDR3 DNA reads TGCAGTGCCCATCTTGCGGGGGGGGCAGAGACCCAGTACTTC. This translates into CSAHLAGGAETQYF.

The J gene is TRBJ2-1, the V gene TRBV6-5; 10 nucleotides line up with TRBD2. Losses at the gene ends were 5 bases for V and 5 bases for J; bases not matched to a gene: 6. The CDR3 consists of 15 residues. Germline V gene data show CDR1 as MNHEY and CDR2 as SVGAGI. This CDR3 reads CASSPLAGADNEQFF. CDR3 nucleotide sequence: TGTGCCAGCAGTCCTCTAGCGGGAGCAGACAATGAGCAGTTCTTC.

This clonotype has a handful of counts. The chain combines TRBV29-1 with TRBJ1-2; no reliable D call. The V end lost 3 bases, the J end lost 2 bases, and 7 bases lay between the germline ends. The germline V gene has CDR1 SQVTM and CDR2 ANQGSEA. The CDR3 spans 12 residues. CDR3 sequence (DNA): TGCAGCGTTGATCCCCCGAACTATGGCTACACCTTC. It translates to CSVDPPNYGYTF.